This T cell receptor (beta chain) derives from a study of blood T cell repertoires in COVID-19. Study details: PBMCs, B-cell-depleted T cells, or T cells provided the cDNA or gDNA that made up the material.

Using immunoSEQ multiplex PCR, the repertoire was profiled, and TCRdb retains in-frame clones only, with some absent. The data show roughly 100,000 clones, with more than 90% seen just once and about 3.9% held by the top ten. Remarks on this clone: The junction does not match germline at one end; this may be a read error.

The CDR3 covers 15 residues. Germline CDR1 reads LNHDA; CDR2 reads SQIVND (reference sequence). Sequenced input: peripheral blood. The clonotype comes from a man aged 18 to 30 with acute or convalescent COVID-19. V usage is TRBV19 and J usage is TRBJ1-5; maybe TRBD1 (5 bases). The CDR3 DNA follows: TGTGCCCGTAGACGGGGGGGGGAGTACGGTCAGCCCCAGCATTTT. Its translation is CARRRGGEYGQPQHF.